The 24 T cell receptor beta chains below were found in one sample sequenced in a study of OX40 agonist ivuxolimab in advanced cancers. Measured with immunoSEQ multiplex PCR; TCRdb has only the in-frame clones, and not every one. Of about 82,000 clones listed, approximately 82% are singletons. Sequencing was performed on CD4+ or CD8+ T cells sorted from blood, taken in a trial of the OX40 agonist ivuxolimab. These receptors were collected from an adult with an advanced solid tumor such as melanoma, head and neck, liver or kidney cancer.

V gene TRBV7-8 combines with J gene TRBJ1-1; 8 bases line up with TRBD1. The CDR3 covers 14 residues. From germline, CDR1 is SGHVS and CDR2 FQNEAQ. V shed 5 bases and J 3 bases; nucleotides not matched to a gene: 5. The CDR3 region is CASSRQGMDTEAFF. CDR3 nucleotide sequence: TGTGCCAGCAGCCGACAGGGGATGGACACTGAAGCTTTCTTT.

This chain connects TRBV7-2 to TRBJ2-5; possibly TRBD1 for D (6 bases). The J call is in doubt because the DNA end fits TRBJ2-7 better. The CDR3 runs 16 residues. Germline V gene sequence: CDR1 SGHTA, CDR2 FQGNSA. The CDR3 region is CASSPSPSLQGSEQYF. Written as DNA, the CDR3 is TGTGCCAGCAGCCCCAGCCCTTCCCTACAGGGTTCCGAGCAGTACTTC.

This clone was picked up a small number of times. The V and J genes are TRBV11-2 and TRBJ1-2; D remains unclear. Germline CDR1 reads SGHAT; CDR2 reads FQNNGV. The CDR3 runs to 11 residues. Trimming shortened V by 5 bases and J by 4 bases, and 5 bases separated the two germline ends. Here the CDR3 reads CASSRAYGYTF. In DNA, the CDR3 is TGTGCCAGCAGCCGGGCCTATGGCTACACCTTC.

This sequence joins TRBV7-2 and TRBJ1-4; D gene uncertain. The CDR3 loop spans 15 amino acids. V gave up 1 base and J gave up 4 bases, with 10 bases separating them. Germline loops: CDR1 SGHTA, CDR2 FQGNSA. This chain's CDR3 is CASSLDTAFNEKLFF. CDR3 nucleotides: TGTGCCAGCAGCTTAGATACAGCCTTTAATGAAAAACTGTTTTTT. The full variable domain, with the rest looked up from reference TRBV7-2 and TRBJ1-4, is GAGVSQSPSNKVTEKGKDVELRCDPISGHTALYWYRQSLGQGLEFLIYFQGNSAPDKSGLPSDRFSAERTGGSVSTLTIQRTQQEDSAVYLCASSLDTAFNEKLFFGSGTQLSVL.

The chain employs TRBV19 and TRBJ2-7, with D perhaps matching TRBD1 or TRBD2 (5 bases each). The germline CDR1 and CDR2 sequences are LNHDA and SQIVND (reference sequence). The CDR3 has 12 amino acids. V was pared by 5 bases and J by 6 bases, with 11 bases between. For the CDR3, the DNA is TGTGCCAGTAGTCCCGACAGCGGCGAGCAGTACTTC. As protein: CASSPDSGEQYF.

The chain carries TRBV5-1 and TRBJ1-3; D is unresolved. Germline CDR1 and CDR2: SGHRS and YFSETQ. This CDR3 contains 17 residues. Deletions cut 0 bases from V and 0 bases from J, with 13 bases between. CDR3 sequence (DNA): TGCGCCAGCAGCTTGGGAGGTATAGGGTTCTCTGGAAACACCATATATTTT. Residues: CASSLGGIGFSGNTIYF.

This clone has only a few counts. The chain employs TRBV2 and TRBJ1-1; 8 positions agree with TRBD1. V was clipped by 7 bases and J by 8 bases; unmatched bases: 3. Germline values: CDR1 SNHLY, CDR2 FYNNEI. The CDR3 runs 11 residues. The CDR3 sequence: CASKGQEEAFF. In DNA form, the CDR3 reads TGTGCCAGCAAGGGACAGGAGGAAGCTTTCTTT.

The gene calls are TRBV5-1 and TRBJ2-7, with D tentatively TRBD1 (5 bases). CDR3 size: 14 residues. CDR1 and CDR2 from the germline V gene are SGHRS and YFSETQ. With 4 bases removed from V and 7 bases from J, the gap between germline ends came to 18 bases. CDR3 amino acids: CASSGGQGLGEQYF. DNA for the CDR3: TGCGCCAGCAGCGGCGGACAAGGCCTGGGAGAGCAGTACTTC. The full variable domain, with the rest looked up from reference TRBV5-1 and TRBJ2-7, is KAGVTQTPRYLIKTRGQQVTLSCSPISGHRSVSWYQQTPGQGLQFLFEYFSETQRNKGNFPGRFSGRQFSNSRSEMNVSTLELGDSALYLCASSGGQGLGEQYFGPGTRLTVT.

This clone was seen more than once but under ten times. The chain couples TRBV30 to TRBJ1-1; weak D call: TRBD1 (5 bases). Germline V gene data show CDR1 as GTSNPN and CDR2 as SVGIG (reference sequence). V dropped 4 bases and J dropped 4 bases, with 7 bases sitting between them. The CDR3 has 11 residues. The CDR3 region is CAWTTGTEAFF. CDR3 bases: TGTGCCTGGACTACAGGCACTGAAGCTTTCTTT.

V and J are TRBV7-2 and TRBJ1-2; unclear D gene. Trimming pared 4 bases from V and 6 bases from J, leaving 12 bases between. The germline V gene has CDR1 SGHTA and CDR2 FQGNSA. This CDR3 region has 13 residues. CDR3 nucleotide sequence: TGTGCCAGCAGCTCCATAGAGGGAGATGGCTACACCTTC. Its protein product is CASSSIEGDGYTF.

The V gene is TRBV27, the J gene TRBJ1-5; D might be TRBD1 (5 bases). V dropped 6 bases and J dropped 3 bases, with 21 bases sitting between them. CDR1 is MNHEY, CDR2 SMNVEV, per germline (reference sequence). The CDR3 covers 17 residues. CDR3 amino acids: CASRPDQGKGINQPQHF. The CDR3 nucleotides read TGTGCCAGCAGACCCGATCAGGGAAAGGGGATCAATCAGCCCCAGCATTTT.

The V gene is TRBV2, the J gene TRBJ2-6; D remains unclear. Germline-derived CDR1 and CDR2 are SNHLY and FYNNEI. The CDR3 spans 14 residues. V lost 8 bases and J lost 3, with 11 bases in between. The CDR3 sequence is CASAAWVGANVLTF. DNA for the CDR3: TGTGCCAGCGCTGCCTGGGTTGGGGCCAACGTCCTGACTTTC. The variable domain in full, with the rest retrieved from reference TRBV2 and TRBJ2-6, is EPEVTQTPSHQVTQMGQEVILRCVPISNHLYFYWYRQILGQKVEFLVSFYNNEISEKSEIFDDQFSVERPDGSNFTLKIRSTKLEDSAMYFCASAAWVGANVLTFGAGSRLTVL.

This clone occurred a few times. V gene TRBV7-2 combines with J gene TRBJ1-1; D call uncertain. Germline CDR1 and CDR2: SGHTA and FQGNSA. The CDR3 runs to 15 residues. Between the trimmed V and J ends, which lost 2 bases and 1 base, there was a span of 11 bases. CDR3 residues: CASSLQRASNTEAFF. The CDR3 region has the DNA TGTGCCAGCAGCTTACAACGGGCCTCGAACACTGAAGCTTTCTTT.

The V gene is TRBV5-5, the J gene TRBJ2-7; tentative D call: TRBD1 (6 bases). The CDR3 extends over 15 amino acids. The V end lost 0 bases, the J end lost 2 bases, and 12 bases lay between the germline ends. Germline-derived CDR1 and CDR2 are SGHKS and YYEKEE (reference sequence). The CDR3 is CASSLGSGAPYEQYF. The CDR3 nucleotides are TGTGCCAGCAGCTTGGGGTCAGGGGCCCCCTACGAGCAGTACTTC. The variable domain in full, with the rest retrieved from reference TRBV5-5 and TRBJ2-7, is DAGVTQSPTHLIKTRGQQVTLRCSPISGHKSVSWYQQVLGQGPQFIFQYYEKEERGRGNFPDRFSARQFPNYSSELNVNALLLGDSALYLCASSLGSGAPYEQYFGPGTRLTVT.

J is TRBJ2-7 and V is TRBV4-3, with a tentative D call TRBD1 (6 bases). V shed 5 bases and J shed 2 bases, with 16 bases lying between them. CDR3 length: 15 amino acids. Per germline, CDR1 LGHNA and CDR2 YSLEER. In DNA form, the CDR3 reads TGCGCCAGCAGCACTGCCCCTCGGACAGCCTACGAGCAGTACTTC. Amino acid sequence: CASSTAPRTAYEQYF.

The chain combines TRBV27 with TRBJ2-3; D gene uncertain. The CDR3 spans 15 residues. Germline V CDR1 and CDR2: MNHEY, SMNVEV (reference sequence). The V end lost 3 bases, the J end lost 1 base, and 11 bases lay between the germline ends. Here the CDR3 reads CASSLIGRRTDTQYF. The DNA of the CDR3 is TGTGCCAGCAGTTTGATAGGGCGCCGCACAGATACGCAGTATTTT.

This clone was seen a few times. The J gene is TRBJ1-5, the V gene TRBV6-1; D is unclear. Germline CDR1 is MNHNS and CDR2 is SASEGT. V was trimmed by 1 base and J by 4 bases, leaving 14 bases between them. This CDR3 is 16 amino acids long. Here the CDR3 DNA reads TGTGCCAGCAGTGAAGATCGAAGGGCTACGAATCAGCCCCAGCATTTT. Protein: CASSEDRRATNQPQHF.

This clone appeared a few times. This chain joins TRBV6-1 and TRBJ1-2; 10 bases map to TRBD1. Germline assignment: CDR1 MNHNS and CDR2 SASEGT. With V trimmed by 4 bases and J by 5 bases, 7 bases remained unmatched. The CDR3 length is 15 residues. The CDR3 DNA sequence: TGTGCCAGCAGTGCCTCCGGGACAGGGGTGTATGGCTACACCTTC. Translated: CASSASGTGVYGYTF.

J is TRBJ1-3 and V is TRBV9, with a tentative D call TRBD1 (6 bases). Germline CDR1 is SGDLS and CDR2 is YYNGEE. The CDR3 spans 15 residues. Trimming left V 3 bases short and J 2 bases short, with 12 bases between. As DNA, the CDR3 is TGTGCCAGCAGCGCCCCACCAGGGGCTGGAAACACCATATATTTT. Translating gives CASSAPPGAGNTIYF.

This CDR3 is CASSPFGPRVFF. CDR3 coding DNA: TGTGCCAGCAGTCCATTCGGGCCACGGGTGTTTTTT. The chain combines TRBV2 with TRBJ1-4; no firm D call. V lost 5 bases to trimming and J lost 15 bases, with 16 bases between them. CDR3 length: 12 amino acids. The germline gives CDR1 SNHLY, CDR2 FYNNEI. Looking up the rest from reference TRBV2 and TRBJ1-4 gives the full variable domain: EPEVTQTPSHQVTQMGQEVILRCVPISNHLYFYWYRQILGQKVEFLVSFYNNEISEKSEIFDDQFSVERPDGSNFTLKIRSTKLEDSAMYFCASSPFGPRVFFGSGTQLSVL.

This clone was detected once. J is TRBJ1-1 and V is TRBV7-2; D call uncertain. Deletions cut 5 bases from V and 9 bases from J, with 10 bases between. CDR3 size: 11 residues. Per the germline V gene, CDR1 is SGHTA and CDR2 is FQGNSA. As DNA, the CDR3 is TGTGCCAGCAGCGTACGATACAAAGCTTTCTTT. It translates to CASSVRYKAFF.

J is TRBJ1-1 and V is TRBV5-1; a possible D gene is TRBD1 (6 bases). The V end lost 4 bases, the J end lost 1 base, and 17 bases lay between the germline ends. The CDR3 totals 16 residues. Germline V CDR1 and CDR2: SGHRS, YFSETQ. The CDR3 bases are TGCGCCAGCAGCCCGGGGGCGGTCGCGAGGAACACTGAAGCTTTCTTT. Its translation: CASSPGAVARNTEAFF.

J is TRBJ1-4 and V is TRBV11-2; D is uncertain. Trimming took off 5 bases at V and 5 bases at J, with 12 bases between the two ends. This CDR3 is 14 amino acids long. CDR1 is SGHAT, CDR2 FQNNGV, per germline. The CDR3 here is CASSRGTANEKLFF. CDR3 sequence (DNA): TGTGCCAGCAGCCGAGGCACGGCGAATGAAAAACTGTTTTTT.

The gene calls are TRBV18 and TRBJ2-5; D unclear. Germline V gene sequence: CDR1 KGHSH, CDR2 LQKENI. This CDR3 comprises 13 residues. V shed 1 base and J shed 0 bases, with 3 bases lying between them. The CDR3 sequence: CASSPRNQETQYF. For the CDR3, the DNA is TGTGCCAGCTCACCACGGAACCAAGAGACCCAGTACTTC.